The clone carrying this T cell receptor (beta chain) has at least ten counts. Its antigen is still unknown. The sample comes from a study of regulatory T cells in long-lasting Graves disease. Time point meaning: newly diagnosed GD, antithyroid drugs for less than 3 months. After RNA was extracted from PBMCs, the TCR library was made from it. The diagnosis of Graves' disease used American Thyroid Association guidelines. V was pared by 1 base and J by 6 bases, with 17 bases of the junction left unmatched. The CDR3 sequence is 19 residues long. Looked up from germline, CDR1 is SGHNT and CDR2 is YYREEE (reference sequence). Building the TCR beta libraries relied on iRepertoire HTBI primers, and CDR3 regions underwent Arm-PCR. TCRdb reprocessed the multiplex PCR reads with MiXCR, giving one entry per CDR3 protein. The sample includes 200,000 to 250,000 distinct CDR3 sequences, roughly 20% seen only once; the top ten take 10% to 15%.

Broader study findings: Few sampled subjects may have lowered accuracy.

These same records also appear under a second study, on T cells in Graves' hyperthyroidism and ophthalmopathy.

Source: peripheral blood mononuclear cells (PBMCs), taken at new diagnosis, from a patient treated with antithyroid drugs. The gene calls are TRBV5-4 and TRBJ2-1; TRBD2 aligns across 9 bases. This sequence was found in a woman in her twenties or thirties with Graves disease. The CDR3 spells CASSLSRSGRRGWGNEQFF. The CDR3 bases are TGTGCCAGCAGCTTGTCGCGTAGCGGGAGAAGGGGGTGGGGCAATGAGCAGTTCTTC.